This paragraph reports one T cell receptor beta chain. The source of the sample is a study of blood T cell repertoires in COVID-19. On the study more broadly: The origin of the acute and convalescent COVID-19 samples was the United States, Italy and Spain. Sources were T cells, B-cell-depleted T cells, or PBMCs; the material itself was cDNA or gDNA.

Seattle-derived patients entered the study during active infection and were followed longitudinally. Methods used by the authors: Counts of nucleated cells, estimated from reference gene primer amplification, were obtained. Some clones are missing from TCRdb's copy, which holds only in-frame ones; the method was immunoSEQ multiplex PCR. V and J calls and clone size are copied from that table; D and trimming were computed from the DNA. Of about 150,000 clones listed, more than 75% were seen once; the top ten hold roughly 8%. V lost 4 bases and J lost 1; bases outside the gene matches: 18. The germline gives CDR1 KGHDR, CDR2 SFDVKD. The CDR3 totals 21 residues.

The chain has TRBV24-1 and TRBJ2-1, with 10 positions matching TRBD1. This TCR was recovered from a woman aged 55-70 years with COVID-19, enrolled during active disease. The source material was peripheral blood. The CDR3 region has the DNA TGTGCCACCAGTGAACTGAATCCGGGACAGGGGTCAGAGGGATCCTACAATGAGCAGTTCTTC. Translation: CATSELNPGQGSEGSYNEQFF.